This T cell receptor (beta chain) derives from a study of radiotherapy plus CTLA-4 blockade in lung cancer. Ipilimumab CTLA-4 blockade and focal radiation were given to patients with chemo-refractory metastatic non-small-cell lung cancer. Method: immunoSEQ multiplex PCR; TCRdb's copy keeps in-frame clones and lacks some. The sample holds around 45,000 clones, 70% to 90% seen once. Looked up from germline, CDR1 is KGHSH and CDR2 is LQKENI. V lost 3 bases, J lost 1 base, and 13 bases lay in between. The CDR3 loop spans 16 amino acids. The sequence came from a human donor with non-small cell lung cancer whose response to radiotherapy plus ipilimumab could not be evaluated. Sequences were derived from peripheral blood, sampled from a patient treated with radiotherapy plus ipilimumab. The V and J genes are TRBV18 and TRBJ1-3; unclear D gene. This CDR3 is CASSPSSYYSGNTIYF. In DNA, the CDR3 is TGTGCCAGCTCACCGTCGTCTTATTATTCTGGAAACACCATATATTTT.